The entry that follows covers one T cell receptor (beta chain) sequence. The antigen is not known. Additional DNA sequences in this sample encode the identical CDR3. The data belong to a study of cytomegalovirus exposure and HLA in healthy donors. The PCR made use of 60 Vbeta and 13 Jbeta primers. TCRdb's copy holds only in-frame clones and misses some; the assay was immunoSEQ multiplex PCR. This specimen shows approximately 100,000 clones; the ten leading clones hold roughly 0.64%. The CDR3 has 15 residues. Germline CDR1 is ENHRY and CDR2 is SYGVKD. V was pared by 2 bases and J by 0 bases, with 8 bases between. General study results and limits: As was reported, the classifier diagnosed cytomegalovirus status with high specificity and sensitivity.

Samples came from healthy bone marrow donors. The rearrangement uses TRBV10-3 and TRBJ2-1; TRBD2 might be the D (5 bases). What was sequenced was PBMCs. The receptor's source is a man in his fifties or sixties in good health and CMV-seronegative. As DNA, the CDR3 is TGTGCCATCAGTGAGCGGGAAAGCTCCTACAATGAGCAGTTCTTC. Protein product: CAISERESSYNEQFF.